Sequencing of this T cell receptor (beta chain) was carried out in a study of somatic mutations in cytotoxic T cells in rheumatoid arthritis. Study-level information: Immediately following diagnosis and ahead of any treatment, patient blood (30 ml EDTA) was drawn.

Study results and caveats: Exceedance of 20% of CD8+ cells by the largest CD8+ clone occurred in about an eighth of the 65 patients. TRBV07 appeared slightly underrepresented in the rheumatoid arthritis patients. That finding was not adjusted to account for multiple comparisons.

The germline V and J ends were trimmed by 2 bases and 8 bases, with 18 bases remaining between them. The CDR3 contains 15 residues. CDR1 and CDR2 from the germline V gene are MNHNS and SASEGT. As regards this clone: Its antigen is unidentified.

Produced via immunoSEQ multiplex PCR; TCRdb's table is partial and in-frame only. The sample holds about 4,500 clones, around 80% seen once. Sequenced material: CD8+ T cells sorted from blood. The chain links TRBV6-1 to TRBJ1-2; D call uncertain. This sequence was found in a woman aged 55 to 70 with rheumatoid arthritis. In DNA, the CDR3 is TGTGCCAGCAGTGAACCCCAGGACGGGGTTTCCGGCTACACCTTC. Translated: CASSEPQDGVSGYTF.